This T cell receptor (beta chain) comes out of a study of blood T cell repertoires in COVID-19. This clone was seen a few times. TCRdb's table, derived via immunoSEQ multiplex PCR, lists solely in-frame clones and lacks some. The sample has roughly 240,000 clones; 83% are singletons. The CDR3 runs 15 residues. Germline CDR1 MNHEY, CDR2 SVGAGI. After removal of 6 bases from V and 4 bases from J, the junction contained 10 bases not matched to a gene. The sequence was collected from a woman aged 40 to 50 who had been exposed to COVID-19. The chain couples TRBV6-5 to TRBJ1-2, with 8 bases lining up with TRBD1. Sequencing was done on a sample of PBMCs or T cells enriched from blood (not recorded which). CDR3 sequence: CASSYRDRSTYGYTF. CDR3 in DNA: TGTGCCAGCAGCTACCGGGACAGGTCGACCTATGGCTACACCTTC.